This T cell receptor beta chain was profiled in a study of T cell repertoires in cytomegalovirus infection. TCRdb re-called the reads through MiXCR, storing one row per CDR3 protein. The sample has roughly 200,000 distinct CDR3 sequences; roughly 9% are singletons. Germline CDR1 reads LNHDA; CDR2 reads SQIVND (reference sequence). This CDR3 is built from 16 residues. Trimming took 0 bases from V and 6 from J, leaving 17 bases between them. The chain recombines TRBV19 with TRBJ1-2, with no clear D. The source material was PBMCs. The source is a human donor in good health (CMV status not recorded). Some clones in this sample may be carry-over from other donors' samples. Written as DNA, the CDR3 is TGTGCCAGTAGTATAGATACGATGATGGCGTCCGATGGCTACACCTTC. It translates to CASSIDTMMASDGYTF.